These T cell receptor beta chains were read from a single sample in a study of T cells expressing NK-cell markers. Reprocessing the 5' RACE reads, TCRdb reports a single entry for every CDR3 protein and omits DNA. The sample table includes 300,000 to 500,000 distinct CDR3 sequences. The specimen was blood T cells: a sorted CD56 or NKG2C T cell subset, CD4+ or CD8+ T cells, or bulk PBMC T cells (not recorded which). These receptors were obtained from a woman between 50 and 59 years old in good health. Both conserved end residues are part of each CDR3.

v_call,j_call,cdr3_aa
TRBV5-1,TRBJ2-5,CASSLVQRAKGTQYF
TRBV11-2,TRBJ2-3,CASSPGLAADTQYF
TRBV6-1,TRBJ1-2,CASGGTSGYTF
TRBV21-1,TRBJ2-3,CASTPTRGRNTDTQYF
TRBV4-1,TRBJ2-3,CASSLLGTAPSTDTQYF
TRBV29-1,TRBJ2-1,CSVSGGYNEQFF
TRBV28,TRBJ1-5,CASSASGTGGNQPQHF
TRBV7-2,TRBJ2-5,CASSLVGAGRETQYF
TRBV5-1,TRBJ2-5,CASSLGSGQGSTQYF
TRBV29-1,TRBJ1-1,CSVVGYRGAFF
TRBV14,TRBJ2-7,CASSQRTGGASGQYF
TRBV2,TRBJ2-1,CASSGGTSNNEQFF
TRBV11-3,TRBJ2-2,CASSFPGLAKTGELFF
TRBV5-1,TRBJ2-1,CASSLVPGGDNEQFF
TRBV7-3,TRBJ1-2,CASSPRTAWSGYTF
TRBV27,TRBJ2-3,CASSPAVEDTQYF
TRBV5-5,TRBJ2-2,CASSPNYGLQRAGELFF
TRBV10-3,TRBJ2-5,CAASMNQETQYF
TRBV12-3/TRBV12-4,TRBJ1-2,CASTRLGQSNYGYTF
TRBV27,TRBJ2-7,CASSLLLAGGQAYEQYF
TRBV23-1,TRBJ2-5,CASSPKQGNQETQYF
TRBV30,TRBJ1-6,CACDRGSDSPLHF
TRBV2,TRBJ1-4,CASSPNRPSLNEKLFF
TRBV11-3,TRBJ2-3,CASSLDRSGGRYF
TRBV27,TRBJ1-6,CASSPLIDPHLNSPLHF
TRBV6-4,TRBJ2-3,CASSDGSGSADTQYF
TRBV27,TRBJ2-1,CASSFSPEPSYNEQFF
TRBV5-1,TRBJ1-2,CASSLVGSHYGYTF
TRBV29-1,TRBJ2-1,CSVEGAGGWNEQFF
TRBV20-1,TRBJ2-1,CSAGQTWTSGRSINEQFF
TRBV12-3/TRBV12-4,TRBJ1-2,CASGQVGGYTF
TRBV7-9,TRBJ1-2,CASSPFGQGGYGYTF
TRBV12-3/TRBV12-4,TRBJ2-7,CASSFKSLGRPSYEQYF
TRBV7-8,TRBJ2-1,CASSLAGGVGKEQFF
TRBV2,TRBJ2-2,CASSSRTGSTGELFF
TRBV6-1,TRBJ1-1,CASSESNHFEAFF
TRBV29-1,TRBJ2-1,CSATSGARYNEQFF
TRBV5-4,TRBJ2-5,CASRQRSGRVQTQYF
TRBV12-3/TRBV12-4,TRBJ1-4,CASSLTIRGEKLFF
TRBV18,TRBJ2-7,CASSPRAPPVYEQYF
TRBV27,TRBJ2-7,CASSSPGLAGAYEQYF
TRBV24-1,TRBJ2-1,CATSAARQGGNEQFF
TRBV7-9,TRBJ2-7,CASSLALGTSGYEQYF
TRBV5-1,TRBJ2-2,CASSSNLSGELFF
TRBV27,TRBJ2-5,CASMNFAGSGSAQYF
TRBV3-1,TRBJ2-5,CASSQLGARGKQETQYF
TRBV11-2,TRBJ1-5,CASSLRGAPQHF
TRBV5-1,TRBJ2-1,CASSLVRGRGSYNEQFF
TRBV10-3,TRBJ1-1,CAIKTAEGNTEAFF
TRBV24-1,TRBJ2-1,CATSDFGTYNNEQFF
TRBV6-6,TRBJ1-4,CASSYVGSNEKLFF
TRBV11-2,TRBJ2-5,CASSLGAGGRETQYF
TRBV5-1,TRBJ1-3,CASSVTGEAGNTIYF
TRBV20-1,TRBJ1-4,CSARVGTVNEKLFF
TRBV12-3/TRBV12-4,TRBJ2-7,CASSPGAGSGGIYEQYF
TRBV29-1,TRBJ2-7,CSACRDRMSEQYF
TRBV12-3/TRBV12-4,TRBJ2-7,CASSLGQVTTYEQYF
TRBV23-1,TRBJ2-4,CASAYLGKSLAKNIQYF
TRBV6-6,TRBJ2-1,CASTKFRTSGKYNEQFF
TRBV20-1,TRBJ2-5,CSARDSLAGGGPQETQYF